This TCR beta chain is from a study of tumor-infiltrating lymphocytes in primary liver carcinoma. At the level of the study: Yields of productive TCRbeta reads ranged from roughly 3.5 to 7.5 million per sample and were similar across tissue types.

Trimming pared 9 bases from V and 12 bases from J, leaving 21 bases between. Germline V gene sequence: CDR1 MNHNS, CDR2 SASEGT. The CDR3 is made up of 12 amino acids. Starting material of approximately 500 ng total RNA yielded TCR beta cDNA via a constant-region primer. Three-round nested multiplex PCR performed with slightly modified ARM-PCR produced the TCR beta libraries. TRBV1-TRBV30 forward primers paired with a C-beta reverse primer were used in the first two PCR rounds, which ran approximately 11 cycles each. TCRdb passed the multiplex PCR reads through MiXCR, listing each CDR3 protein once. The sample has tens of thousands of distinct CDR3 sequences; 76% are singletons. The roughly 19-32 mg bulk tissue piece was not sorted before simultaneous RNA and DNA extraction.

The rearrangement links TRBV6-1 to TRBJ2-7; D may be TRBD2 (5 bases). The sequencing sample was made of liver tumor tissue from sampling region 5. Noted subset: tumor region T5, tumor centre. The source is a man aged 40-49 years with primary liver carcinoma and hepatitis B virus infection. CDR3 region: CASSDGPYEGYF. In DNA form, the CDR3 reads TGTGCCAGTTCTGACGGACCATACGAGGGGTACTTC.